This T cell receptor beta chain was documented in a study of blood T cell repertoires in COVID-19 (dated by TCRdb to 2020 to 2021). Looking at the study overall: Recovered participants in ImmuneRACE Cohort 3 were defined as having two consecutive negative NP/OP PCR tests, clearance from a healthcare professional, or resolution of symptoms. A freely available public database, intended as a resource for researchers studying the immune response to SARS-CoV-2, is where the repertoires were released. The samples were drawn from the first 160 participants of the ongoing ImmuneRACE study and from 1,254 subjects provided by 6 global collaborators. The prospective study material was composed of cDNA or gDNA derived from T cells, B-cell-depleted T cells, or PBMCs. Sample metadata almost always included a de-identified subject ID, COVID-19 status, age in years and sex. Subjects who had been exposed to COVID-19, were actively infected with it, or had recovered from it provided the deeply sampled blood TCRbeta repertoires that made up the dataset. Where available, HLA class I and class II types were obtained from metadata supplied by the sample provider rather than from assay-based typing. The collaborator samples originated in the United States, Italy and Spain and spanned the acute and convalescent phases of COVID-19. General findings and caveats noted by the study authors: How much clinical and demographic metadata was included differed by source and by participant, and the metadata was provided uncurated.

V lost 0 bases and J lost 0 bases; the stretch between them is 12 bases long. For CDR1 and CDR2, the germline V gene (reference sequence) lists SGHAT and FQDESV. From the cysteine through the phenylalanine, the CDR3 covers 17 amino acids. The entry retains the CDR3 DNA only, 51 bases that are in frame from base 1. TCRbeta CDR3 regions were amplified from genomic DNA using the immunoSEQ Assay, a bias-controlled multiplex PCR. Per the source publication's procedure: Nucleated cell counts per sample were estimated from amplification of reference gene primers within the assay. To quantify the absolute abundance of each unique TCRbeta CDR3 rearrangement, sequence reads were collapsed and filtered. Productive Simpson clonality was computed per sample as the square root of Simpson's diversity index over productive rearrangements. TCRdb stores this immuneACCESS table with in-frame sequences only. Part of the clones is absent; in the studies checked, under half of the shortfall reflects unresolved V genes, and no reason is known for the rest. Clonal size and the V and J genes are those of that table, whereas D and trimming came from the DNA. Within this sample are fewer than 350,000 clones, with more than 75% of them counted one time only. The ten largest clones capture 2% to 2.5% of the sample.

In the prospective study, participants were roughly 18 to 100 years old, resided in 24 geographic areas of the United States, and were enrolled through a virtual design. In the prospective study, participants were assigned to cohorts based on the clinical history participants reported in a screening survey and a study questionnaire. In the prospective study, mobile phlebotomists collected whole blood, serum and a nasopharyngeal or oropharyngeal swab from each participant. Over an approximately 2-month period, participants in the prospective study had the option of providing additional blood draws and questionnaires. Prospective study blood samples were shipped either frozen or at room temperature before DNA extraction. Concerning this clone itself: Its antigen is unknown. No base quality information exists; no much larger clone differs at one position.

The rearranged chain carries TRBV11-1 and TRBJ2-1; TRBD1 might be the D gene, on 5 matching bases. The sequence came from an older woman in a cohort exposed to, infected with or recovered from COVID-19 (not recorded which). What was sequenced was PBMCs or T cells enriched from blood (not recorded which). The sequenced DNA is TGTGCCAGCAGCTTAGCGCTTGGGGCGAACTCCTACAATGAGCAGTTCTTC. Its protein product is CASSLALGANSYNEQFF.